This T cell receptor (beta chain) stems from a study of cytotoxic CD8 clonotypes in ibrutinib-treated CLL. Study overall: After a median of about 62 months, some 14 patients stayed remitted and some 12 progressed; responses had been partial in roughly 25 and complete in 2. An average of 255,043 productive templates and approximately 90,000 productive rearrangements was obtained per sample. Median treatment time before response sampling was 12 months, range 6 to 36. General study points: Elevated clonality accompanied ibrutinib response, with a return toward baseline values at progression.

V was cut by 3 bases and J by 3 bases, with 3 bases left in between. Germline CDR1 reads PRHDT; CDR2 reads FYEKMQ (reference sequence). CDR3 size: 11 residues. This table comes from immunoSEQ multiplex PCR, and its TCRdb copy is limited to in-frame clones, with some not included. The table lists 160,000 or so clones, around 84% of them singletons. Concerning this clone itself: Its specificity is not known.

The sample was PBMCs, taken after 12 months of ibrutinib treatment. The chain links TRBV13 to TRBJ2-7; D not certain. The sequence derives from a human donor with chronic lymphocytic leukemia. CDR3 sequence reads: CASSFGYEQYF. The DNA for the CDR3 is TGTGCCAGCAGCTTTGGCTACGAGCAGTACTTC.